This T cell receptor beta chain was captured in a study of post-analysis software for immune sequencing data. The study, taken as a whole, reports: Patients had higher frequencies than controls of four to six TRBV segments, including TRBV5-6, TRBV5-1 and TRBV20-1.

TCR beta cDNA libraries had unique molecular identifiers. TCRdb reprocessed the PCR reads via MiXCR and lists one record per CDR3 protein. The sample has 740,000 or so distinct CDR3 sequences, about 53% seen once. Comments on this clonotype: Its matching antigen is unknown.

Germline lookup yields CDR1 DFQATT and CDR2 SNEGSKA (reference sequence). The CDR3 covers 12 residues. The TCR comes from a girl between 5 and 17 years old with multiple sclerosis. The sequenced material came from blood. The chain employs TRBV20-1 and TRBJ2-7; TRBD1 matches 8 bases. The J call may be incorrect, as the DNA end agrees better with TRBJ2-5. The CDR3 region has the DNA TGCAGTGCTATTCGGACAGGGGAGACCCAGTACTTC. It specifies CSAIRTGETQYF.